These T cell receptor beta chains were read from a single sample in a study of beta chain features in type 1 diabetes. This table comes from immunoSEQ multiplex PCR, and its TCRdb copy is limited to in-frame clones, with some not included. The table shows some 280,000 clones, with more than 13% occurring only once. Sequenced sample: naive CD4+ T cells from blood. The receptors stem from a young man with type 1 diabetes. Each CDR3 is given without its conserved first and last residue. D genes are given only for firm matches. Clone size appears in some rows only: once, few, many, or a class for an expanded clone.

j_call clone_size d_call v_call cdr3_aa
TRBJ2-1 - - TRBV7-2 ASSLWETGYNEQF
TRBJ2-1 few TRBD2 TRBV5-1 ASSLGTSSYNEQF
TRBJ2-1 - TRBD2 TRBV30 AWSGPGLTEANEQF
TRBJ2-1 - TRBD2 TRBV7-3 ASSTSSGGYNEQF
TRBJ2-1 few TRBD1 TRBV7-2 ASSSRQGGNEQF
TRBJ1-1 - TRBD1 TRBV9 ASSPRQGQGNTEAF
TRBJ1-2 - - TRBV7-2 ASSLVVNYGYT
TRBJ2-7 - - TRBV30 AWISSMDEQY
TRBJ2-7 - - TRBV14 ASSQEYGQTFWEQY
TRBJ2-7 few - TRBV14 ASSPRGSGLSYEQY
TRBJ2-1 - TRBD2 TRBV7-2 ASSFGLAGASEQF
TRBJ1-1 few - TRBV2 ACTGQQNTEAF
TRBJ2-1 few TRBD2 TRBV4-2 ASSHWPGTSGRDEQF
TRBJ1-1 few - TRBV18 ASSRVNTEAF
TRBJ1-1 - - TRBV7-2 ASSFLAVNTEAF